This TCR beta chain was sequenced in a study of patients and donors after allogeneic stem cell transplantation. Trimming left V 2 bases short and J 4 bases short, with 6 bases between. The length of the CDR3 is 13 residues. Per germline, CDR1 SGHTS and CDR2 YDEGEE. MiXCR was run by TCRdb on the RT-PCR reads, yielding one entry per CDR3 protein. The table has 80,000 to 90,000 distinct CDR3 sequences, 40% to 60% seen once; the top ten hold about 64%. This clonotype was obtained from a human donor who was either an allogeneic HSCT recipient or a stem cell or donor lymphocyte infusion donor (not recorded which). It is not recorded whose cells these are; they may come from a transplant donor. The sequencing input was blood, either unsorted or a sorted T cell fraction (not recorded which). The rearrangement uses TRBV5-8 and TRBJ1-4; D is ambiguous. CDR3 amino acids: CASSFNYNEKLFF. In nucleotides, the CDR3 is TGTGCCAGCAGCTTCAACTATAATGAAAAACTGTTTTTT.